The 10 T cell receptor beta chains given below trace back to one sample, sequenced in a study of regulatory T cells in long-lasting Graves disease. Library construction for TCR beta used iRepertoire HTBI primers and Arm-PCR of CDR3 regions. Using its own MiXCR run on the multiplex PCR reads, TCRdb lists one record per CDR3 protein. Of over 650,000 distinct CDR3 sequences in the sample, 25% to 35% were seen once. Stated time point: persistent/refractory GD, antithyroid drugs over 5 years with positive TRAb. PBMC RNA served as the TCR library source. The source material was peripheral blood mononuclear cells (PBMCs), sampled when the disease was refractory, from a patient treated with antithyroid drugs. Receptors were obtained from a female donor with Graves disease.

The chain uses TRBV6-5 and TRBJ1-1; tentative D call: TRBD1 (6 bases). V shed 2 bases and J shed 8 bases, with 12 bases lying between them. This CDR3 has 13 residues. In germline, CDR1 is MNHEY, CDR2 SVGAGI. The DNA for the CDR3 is TGTGCCAGCAGTTACCGGGGGCTCTGGGAAGCTTTCTTT. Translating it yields CASSYRGLWEAFF.

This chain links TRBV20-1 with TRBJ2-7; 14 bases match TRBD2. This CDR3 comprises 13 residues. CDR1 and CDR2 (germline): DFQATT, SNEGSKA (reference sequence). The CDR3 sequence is CSLGLAGAYEQYF. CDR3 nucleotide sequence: TGCAGCCTGGGACTAGCGGGGGCCTACGAGCAGTACTTC.

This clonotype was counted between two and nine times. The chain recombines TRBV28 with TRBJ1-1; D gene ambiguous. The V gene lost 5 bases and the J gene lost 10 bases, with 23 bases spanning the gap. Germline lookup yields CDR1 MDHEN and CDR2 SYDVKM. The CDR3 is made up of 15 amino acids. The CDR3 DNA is TGTGCCAGCAGTCTACATTTATCCCCCGAGGGCTCAGCTTTCTTT. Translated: CASSLHLSPEGSAFF. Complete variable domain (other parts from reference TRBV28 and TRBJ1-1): DVKVTQSSRYLVKRTGEKVFLECVQDMDHENMFWYRQDPGLGLRLIYFSYDVKMKEKGDIPEGYSVSREKKERFSLILESASTNQTSMYLCASSLHLSPEGSAFFGQGTRLTVV.

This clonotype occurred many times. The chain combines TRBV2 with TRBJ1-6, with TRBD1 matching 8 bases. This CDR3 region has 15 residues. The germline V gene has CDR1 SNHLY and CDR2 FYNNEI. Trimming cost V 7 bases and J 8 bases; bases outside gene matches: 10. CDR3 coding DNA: TGTGCCAGCATGGGAAGACAGGGGCGGGATTCACCCCTCCACTTT. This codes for CASMGRQGRDSPLHF.

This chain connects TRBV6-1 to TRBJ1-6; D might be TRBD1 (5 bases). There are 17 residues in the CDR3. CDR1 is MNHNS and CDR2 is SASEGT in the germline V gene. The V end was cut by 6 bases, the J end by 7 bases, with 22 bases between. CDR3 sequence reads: CASSPEERGRANSPLHF. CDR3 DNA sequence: TGTGCCAGCAGCCCGGAGGAACGCGGCAGGGCCAATTCACCCCTCCACTTT.

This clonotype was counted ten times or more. The CDR3 region has the DNA TGTGCCAGCAGTCTACCGTCCCCTTATGGCTACACCTTC. Translation gives CASSLPSPYGYTF. This chain uses TRBV28 with TRBJ1-2; D gene uncertain. The CDR3 runs to 13 residues. V lost 5 bases and J 5 bases, leaving 12 bases between the germline ends. Germline CDR1 reads MDHEN; CDR2 reads SYDVKM.

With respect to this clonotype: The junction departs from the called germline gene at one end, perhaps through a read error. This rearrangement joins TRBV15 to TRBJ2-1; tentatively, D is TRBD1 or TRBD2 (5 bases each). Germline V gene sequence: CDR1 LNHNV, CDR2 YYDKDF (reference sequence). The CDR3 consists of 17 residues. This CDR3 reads CATSRTNGGYRGNERFF. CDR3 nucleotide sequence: TGTGCCACCAGCAGAACTAATGGTGGGTATCGGGGCAATGAGCGGTTCTTC.

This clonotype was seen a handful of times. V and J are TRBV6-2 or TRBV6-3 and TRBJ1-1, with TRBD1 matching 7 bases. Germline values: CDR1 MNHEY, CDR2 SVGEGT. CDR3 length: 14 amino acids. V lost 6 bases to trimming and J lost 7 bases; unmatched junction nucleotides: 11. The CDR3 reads CASSLGTVSVEAFF. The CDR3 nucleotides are TGTGCCAGCAGCCTAGGGACAGTGTCCGTTGAAGCTTTCTTT.

The CDR3 sequence is CASSPRANTEAFF. The CDR3, as DNA: TGTGCCAGCAGCCCCAGGGCGAACACTGAAGCTTTCTTT. The V gene is TRBV7-9, the J gene TRBJ1-1, with D perhaps matching TRBD1 (5 bases). V lost 5 bases to trimming and J lost 1 base, with 8 bases between them. The CDR3 contains 13 residues. Germline assignment: CDR1 SEHNR and CDR2 FQNEAQ (reference sequence).

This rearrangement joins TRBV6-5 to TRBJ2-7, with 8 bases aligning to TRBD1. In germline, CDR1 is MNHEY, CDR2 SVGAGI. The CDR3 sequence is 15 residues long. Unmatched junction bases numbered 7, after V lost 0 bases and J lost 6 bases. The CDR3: CASSYSRLTGGEQYF. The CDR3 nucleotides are TGTGCCAGCAGTTACTCGCGCCTTACAGGGGGCGAGCAGTACTTC.